This T cell receptor beta chain was captured by sequencing in a study of cytomegalovirus exposure and HLA in healthy donors. 13 Jbeta primers and 60 Vbeta primers were used for the PCR. The table came from immunoSEQ multiplex PCR; TCRdb's copy has only in-frame clones and leaves some out. Among 250,000 to 350,000 clones listed, 86% were seen once. This CDR3 region has 14 residues. Between the trimmed V and J ends, which lost 3 bases and 4 bases, there was a span of 12 bases. The germline CDR1 and CDR2 sequences are MDHEN and SYDVKM. Sequenced sample: PBMCs. The source of this sequence is a man in his forties or fifties in good health and CMV-seropositive. This chain connects TRBV28 to TRBJ1-2; unclear D gene. CDR3 bases: TGTGCCAGCAGTTTCACGAAACAGAGCTATGGCTACACCTTC. It encodes CASSFTKQSYGYTF.